The clone carrying this T cell receptor beta chain was counted a few times. Its antigen is unknown. This sample was included in a study of response to subunit inactivated influenza vaccine. Overall study results and limits: It was the authors' suggestion that each seasonal influenza vaccination recruits few new T cells.

From the RT-PCR reads, TCRdb called clonotypes with MiXCR, one entry per CDR3 protein. Seen here are about 650,000 distinct CDR3 sequences, approximately 15% observed once, and the top ten hold 7.5% to 9%. Trimming left V 4 bases short and J 7 bases short, with 23 bases between. The germline V gene encodes CDR1 SGHAT and CDR2 FQNNGV. This CDR3 is 16 amino acids long. The chain employs TRBV11-2 and TRBJ2-7; the D gene is possibly TRBD1 (6 bases). The clonotype was recovered from a man over 45 who received an inactivated influenza vaccine. The sequences come from PBMCs from blood, collected roughly 2 weeks before vaccination. The CDR3 reads CASSSPNRVRAREQYF. The CDR3 nucleotides are TGTGCCAGCAGCTCTCCCAACAGGGTAAGAGCGAGGGAGCAGTACTTC.